The 11 T cell receptor beta chains below all came from one sample that was sequenced in a study of blood T cell repertoires in COVID-19. TCRdb's copy holds only in-frame clones and misses some; the assay was immunoSEQ multiplex PCR. The data hold 15,000 to 20,000 clones, with roughly four fifths observed a single time. The sequenced sample consisted of peripheral blood. The receptors were sampled from a woman aged 70 to 79 with active COVID-19.

The chain couples TRBV5-6 to TRBJ2-4, with TRBD2 matching over 12 bases. Trimming removed 3 bases from V and 0 bases from J; junction bases left unmatched: 4. Germline V gene sequence: CDR1 SGHDT, CDR2 YYEEEE. The CDR3 extends over 17 amino acids. The chain's CDR3 is CASSWTSGTLAKNIQYF. The CDR3, as DNA: TGTGCCAGCAGCTGGACTAGCGGGACCCTAGCCAAAAACATTCAGTACTTC.

There are a few counts of this clone. The chain uses TRBV3-1 (or the pseudogene TRBV3-2) and TRBJ1-6; TRBD1 matches at 9 bases. Germline CDR1 and CDR2: LGHDT and YNNKEL (reference sequence). This CDR3 is 17 amino acids long. V lost 8 bases to trimming and J lost 7 bases; unmatched junction nucleotides: 15. The CDR3 DNA reads TGTGCCAGCGAAGCCCGGGTCGAGGGACAGGGCAATTCACCCCTCCACTTT. Its translation: CASEARVEGQGNSPLHF.

The gene calls are TRBV7-9 and TRBJ2-7, with TRBD1 matching over 11 bases. CDR3 size: 15 residues. The germline CDR1 and CDR2 sequences are SEHNR and FQNEAQ (reference sequence). After removal of 7 bases from V and 1 base from J, the junction contained 6 bases not matched to a gene. Written as DNA, the CDR3 is TGTGCCAGCATTGGAGGACAGGGGGCTTCCTACGAGCAGTACTTC. Translated: CASIGGQGASYEQYF.

V usage is TRBV27 and J usage is TRBJ2-2; a possible D gene is TRBD2 (5 bases). The V end lost 8 bases, the J end lost 1 base, and 14 bases lay between the germline ends. CDR1 and CDR2 from the germline V gene are MNHEY and SMNVEV (reference sequence). The CDR3 sequence is 15 residues long. The CDR3, as DNA: TGTGCCAGCCGTAGAGGAGGCCGGAACACCGGGGAGCTGTTTTTT. This gives the protein CASRRGGRNTGELFF.

This sequence joins TRBV18 and TRBJ2-5; D gene ambiguous. This CDR3 contains 16 residues. CDR1 is KGHSH, CDR2 LQKENI, per germline. Trimming removed 6 bases from V and 2 bases from J, with 19 bases in between. The CDR3 reads CASSILPRLRQETQYF. The CDR3 DNA reads TGTGCCAGCTCGATTCTCCCCAGACTGAGACAAGAGACCCAGTACTTC.

The rearrangement links TRBV7-9 to TRBJ2-1; 9 bases agree with TRBD1. The CDR3 sequence is 16 residues long. V lost 5 bases to trimming and J lost 4 bases; unmatched junction nucleotides: 9. Looked up from germline, CDR1 is SEHNR and CDR2 is FQNEAQ (reference sequence). The DNA of the CDR3 is TGTGCCAGCAGCCCCCTGGGACAGGGATTTTACAATGAGCAGTTCTTC. Amino acids: CASSPLGQGFYNEQFF. The full variable domain, in which reference TRBV7-9 and TRBJ2-1 provide the parts outside the CDR3, is DTGVSQNPRHKITKRGQNVTFRCDPISEHNRLYWYRQTLGQGPEFLTYFQNEAQLEKSRLLSDRFSAERPKGSFSTLEIQRTEQGDSAMYLCASSPLGQGFYNEQFFGPGTRLTVL.

This clone appeared a single time. The V call is TRBV9, the J call TRBJ2-5, with TRBD1 matching over 10 bases. This CDR3 is built from 16 residues. CDR1 is SGDLS, CDR2 YYNGEE, per germline. Trimming at V came to 4 bases and at J to 4 bases, leaving 10 bases not matched to a gene. This CDR3 is CASSPHLRDRGETQYF. The CDR3 region has the DNA TGTGCCAGCAGCCCACACCTCCGGGACAGGGGAGAGACCCAGTACTTC.

The rearrangement uses TRBV6-6 and TRBJ2-1, with 7 bases lining up with TRBD1. The CDR3 is 16 residues long. Germline-derived CDR1 and CDR2 are MNHNY and SVGAGI (reference sequence). The V gene end was trimmed by 0 bases and the J gene end by 5 bases; junction bases not matched to a gene: 7. In nucleotides, the CDR3 is TGTGCCAGCAGTTACTCCCGGGACAGACAGGACAATGAGCAGTTCTTC. Amino acids: CASSYSRDRQDNEQFF.

The chain joins TRBV5-4 to TRBJ2-5; TRBD1 agrees at 7 bases. Germline V gives CDR1 SGHNT, CDR2 YYREEE (reference sequence). The CDR3 sequence is 15 residues long. With 3 bases clipped from V and 10 bases from J, the junction kept 15 bases outside the gene matches. CDR3 in DNA: TGTGCCAGCAGCTACCTGGACAGGCCCCAGGTGGTCCAGTACTTC. Translating it yields CASSYLDRPQVVQYF.

The V call is TRBV27, the J call TRBJ2-1; a possible D gene is TRBD2 (6 bases). The CDR3 has 16 residues. V lost 1 base to trimming and J lost 4 bases, with 14 bases between them. Germline CDR1 is MNHEY and CDR2 is SMNVEV (reference sequence). The CDR3 reads CASSLLTGAGYNEQFF. The CDR3 DNA reads as TGTGCCAGCAGTTTATTAACGGGAGCTGGTTACAATGAGCAGTTCTTC.

This chain joins TRBV11-2 and TRBJ1-2; TRBD1 matches 8 bases. V lost 5 bases, J lost 7 bases, and 9 bases stayed unmatched. The CDR3 runs to 14 residues. Germline CDR1 SGHAT, CDR2 FQNNGV. The CDR3, as DNA: TGTGCCAGCAGCCAAAACAGGGGGTCGGTTGGCTACACCTTC. It encodes CASSQNRGSVGYTF. The full variable domain, in which reference TRBV11-2 and TRBJ1-2 provide the parts outside the CDR3, is EAGVAQSPRYKIIEKRQSVAFWCNPISGHATLYWYQQILGQGPKLLIQFQNNGVVDDSQLPKDRFSAERLKGVDSTLKIQPAKLEDSAVYLCASSQNRGSVGYTFGSGTRLTVV.